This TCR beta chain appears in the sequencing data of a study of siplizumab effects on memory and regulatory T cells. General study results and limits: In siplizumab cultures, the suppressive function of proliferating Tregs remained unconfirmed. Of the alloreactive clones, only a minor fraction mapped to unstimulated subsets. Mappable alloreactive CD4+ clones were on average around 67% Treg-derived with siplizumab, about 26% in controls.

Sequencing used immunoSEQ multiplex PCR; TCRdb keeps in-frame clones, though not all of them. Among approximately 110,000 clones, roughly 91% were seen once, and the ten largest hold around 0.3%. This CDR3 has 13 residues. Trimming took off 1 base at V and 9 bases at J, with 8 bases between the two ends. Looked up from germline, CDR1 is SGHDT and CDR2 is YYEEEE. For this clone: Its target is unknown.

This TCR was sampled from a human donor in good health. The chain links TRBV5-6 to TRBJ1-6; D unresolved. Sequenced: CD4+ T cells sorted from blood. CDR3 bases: TGTGCCAGCAGCTTGTGGTCGAGTTCACCCCTCCACTTT. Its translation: CASSLWSSSPLHF.